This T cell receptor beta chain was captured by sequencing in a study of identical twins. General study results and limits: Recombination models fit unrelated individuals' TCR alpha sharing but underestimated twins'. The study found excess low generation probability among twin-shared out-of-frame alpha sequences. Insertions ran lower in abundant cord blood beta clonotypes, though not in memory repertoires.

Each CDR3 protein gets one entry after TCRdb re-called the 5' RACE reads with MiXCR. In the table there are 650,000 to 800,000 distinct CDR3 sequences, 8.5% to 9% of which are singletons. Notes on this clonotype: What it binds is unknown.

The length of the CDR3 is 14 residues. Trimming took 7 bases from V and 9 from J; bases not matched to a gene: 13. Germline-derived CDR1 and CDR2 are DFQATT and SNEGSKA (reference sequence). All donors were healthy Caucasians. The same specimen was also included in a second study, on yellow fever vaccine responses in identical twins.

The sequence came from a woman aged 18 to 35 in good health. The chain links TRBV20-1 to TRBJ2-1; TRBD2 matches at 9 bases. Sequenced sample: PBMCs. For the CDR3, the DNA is TGCAGTGTTCCGCGGAGCGGGAGGTCTGGTGAGCAGTTCTTC. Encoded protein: CSVPRSGRSGEQFF.